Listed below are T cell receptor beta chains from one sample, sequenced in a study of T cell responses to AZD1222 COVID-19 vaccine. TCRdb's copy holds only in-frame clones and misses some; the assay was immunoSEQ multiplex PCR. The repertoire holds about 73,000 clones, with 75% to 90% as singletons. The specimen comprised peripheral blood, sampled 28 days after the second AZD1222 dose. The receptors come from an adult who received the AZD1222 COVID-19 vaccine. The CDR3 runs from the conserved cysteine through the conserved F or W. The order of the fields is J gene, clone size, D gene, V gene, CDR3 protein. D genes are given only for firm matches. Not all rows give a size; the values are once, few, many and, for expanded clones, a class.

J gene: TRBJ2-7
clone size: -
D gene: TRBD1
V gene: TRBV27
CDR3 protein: CASSPRQGYEQYF

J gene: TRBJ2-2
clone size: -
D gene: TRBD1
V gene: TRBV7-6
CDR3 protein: CASSLPRTGSTGELFF

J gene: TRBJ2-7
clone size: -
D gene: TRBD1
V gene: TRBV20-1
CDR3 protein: CSATAGGEQYF

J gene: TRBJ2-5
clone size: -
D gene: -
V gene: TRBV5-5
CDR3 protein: CASSFVHLGAWETQYF

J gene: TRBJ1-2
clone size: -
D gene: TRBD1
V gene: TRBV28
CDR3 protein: CASTTGQRGPGYTF

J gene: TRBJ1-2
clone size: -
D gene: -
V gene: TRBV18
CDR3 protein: CASSPSGRAYGYTF

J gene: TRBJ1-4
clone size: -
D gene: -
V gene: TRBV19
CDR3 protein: CASSPGQFNEKLFF

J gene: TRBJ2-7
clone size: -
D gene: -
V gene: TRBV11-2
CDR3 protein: CASSPTPGGPYEQYF

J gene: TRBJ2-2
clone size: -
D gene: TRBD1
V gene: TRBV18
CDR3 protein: CASSPWTGTNTGELFF

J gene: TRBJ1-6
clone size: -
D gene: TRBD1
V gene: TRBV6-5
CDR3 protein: CASTRTGRDNSPLHF

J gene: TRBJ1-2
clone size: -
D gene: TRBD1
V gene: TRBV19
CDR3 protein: CATVGQGHSNYGYTF

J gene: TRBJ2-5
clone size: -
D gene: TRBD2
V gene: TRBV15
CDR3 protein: CATSTRLAGSQETQYF

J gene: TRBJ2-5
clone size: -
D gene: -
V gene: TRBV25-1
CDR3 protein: CASSERGGKTQYF

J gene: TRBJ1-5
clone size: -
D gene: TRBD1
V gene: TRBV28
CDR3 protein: CASSRSGTGESNQPQHF

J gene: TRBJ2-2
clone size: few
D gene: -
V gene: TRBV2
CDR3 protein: CASRQGLSGELFF

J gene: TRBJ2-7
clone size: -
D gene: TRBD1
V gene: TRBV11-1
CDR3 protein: CASRRDRGVKEQYF

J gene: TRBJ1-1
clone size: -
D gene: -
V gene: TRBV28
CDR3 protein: CASRSGGGALNTEAFF

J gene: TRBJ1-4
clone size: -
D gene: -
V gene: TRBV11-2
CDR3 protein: CASSLSRGNEKLFF

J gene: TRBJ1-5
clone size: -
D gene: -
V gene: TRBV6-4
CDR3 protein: CASSVDTSRQPQHF

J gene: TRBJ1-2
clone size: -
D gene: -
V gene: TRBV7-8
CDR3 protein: CASSGPTLYGYTF

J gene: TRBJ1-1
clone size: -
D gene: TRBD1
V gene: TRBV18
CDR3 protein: CASSSGQGNTEAFF

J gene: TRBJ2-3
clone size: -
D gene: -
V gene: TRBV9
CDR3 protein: CASSASDAGLADTQYF

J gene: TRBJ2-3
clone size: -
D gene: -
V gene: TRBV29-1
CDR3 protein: CSVPGEGGTGADTQYF

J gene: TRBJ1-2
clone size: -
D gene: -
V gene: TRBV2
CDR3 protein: CASRAAANYGYTF

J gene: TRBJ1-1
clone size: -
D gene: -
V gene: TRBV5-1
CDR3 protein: CASSLVVARPDTEAFF

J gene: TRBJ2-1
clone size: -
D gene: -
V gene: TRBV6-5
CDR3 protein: CASSYVSYNEQFF

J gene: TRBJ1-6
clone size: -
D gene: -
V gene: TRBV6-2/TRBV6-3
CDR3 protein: CASSYEGGRSPLHF

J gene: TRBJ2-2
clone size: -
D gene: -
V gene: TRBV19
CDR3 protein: CASRGYTGELFF

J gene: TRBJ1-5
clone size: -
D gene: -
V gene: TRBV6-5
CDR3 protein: CASSTRRGKQPQHF

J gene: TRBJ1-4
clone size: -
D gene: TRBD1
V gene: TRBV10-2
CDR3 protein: CASSESDRVNEKLFF

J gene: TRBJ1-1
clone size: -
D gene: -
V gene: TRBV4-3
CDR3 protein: CASSPELGWRNTEAFF

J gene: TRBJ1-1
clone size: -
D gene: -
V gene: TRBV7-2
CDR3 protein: CASSPLNRNTEAFF

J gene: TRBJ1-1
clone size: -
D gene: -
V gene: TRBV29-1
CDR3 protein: CSVVDSPTEAFF

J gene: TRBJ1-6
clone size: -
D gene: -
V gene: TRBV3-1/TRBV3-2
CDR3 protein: CASSQDWANSPLHF

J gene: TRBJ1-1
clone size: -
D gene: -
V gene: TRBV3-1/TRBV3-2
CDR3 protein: CASSQVRVFNTEAFF

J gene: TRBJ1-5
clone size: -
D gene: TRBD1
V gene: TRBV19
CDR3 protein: CASSIVGQGDNQPQHF

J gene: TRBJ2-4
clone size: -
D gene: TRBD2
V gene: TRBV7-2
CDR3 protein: CASSFKSGKLAKNIQYF

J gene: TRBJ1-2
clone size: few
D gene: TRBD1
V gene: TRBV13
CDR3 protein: CASSLGTGDYGYTF

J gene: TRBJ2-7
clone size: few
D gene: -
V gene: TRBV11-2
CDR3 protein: CASSLDLSSYEQYF

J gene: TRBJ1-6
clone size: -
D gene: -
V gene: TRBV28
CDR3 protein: CASSTPDPSSYNSPLHF

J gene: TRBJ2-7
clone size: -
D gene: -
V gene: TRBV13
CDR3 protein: CASSLVPIGQGESPYEQYF

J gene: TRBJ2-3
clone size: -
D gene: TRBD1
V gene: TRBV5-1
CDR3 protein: CASSPGQGANTDTQYF

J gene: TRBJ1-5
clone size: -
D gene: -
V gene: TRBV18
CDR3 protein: CASSPQDSNQPQHF

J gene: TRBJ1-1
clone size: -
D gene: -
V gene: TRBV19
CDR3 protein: CASRGFMNTEAFF

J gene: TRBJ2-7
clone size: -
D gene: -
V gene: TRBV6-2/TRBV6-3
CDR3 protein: CASSYPGLAYEQYF

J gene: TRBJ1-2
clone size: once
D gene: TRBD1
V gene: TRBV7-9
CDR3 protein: CASSGLTGGYHGYTF

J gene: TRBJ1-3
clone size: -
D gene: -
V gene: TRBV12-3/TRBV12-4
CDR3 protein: CASSPPWDTIYF

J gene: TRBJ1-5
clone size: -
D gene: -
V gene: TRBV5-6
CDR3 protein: CASSLGTSEPQHF

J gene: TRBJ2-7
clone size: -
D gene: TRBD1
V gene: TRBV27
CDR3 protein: CASSLTGGEQYF

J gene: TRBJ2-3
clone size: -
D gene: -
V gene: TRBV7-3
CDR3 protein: CASSLGPHTDTQYF

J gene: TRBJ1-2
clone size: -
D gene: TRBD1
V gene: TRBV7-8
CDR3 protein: CASSLRDRSYYGYTF

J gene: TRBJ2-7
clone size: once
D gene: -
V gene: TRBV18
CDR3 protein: CASSPPAGTYEQYF

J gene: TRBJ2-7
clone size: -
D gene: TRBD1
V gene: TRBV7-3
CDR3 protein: CASSPDRASYEQYF

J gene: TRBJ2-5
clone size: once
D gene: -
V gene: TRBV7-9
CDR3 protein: CASSSLRNNVETQYF

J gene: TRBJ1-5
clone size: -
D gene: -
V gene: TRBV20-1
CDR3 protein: CSASTGLSNQPQHF

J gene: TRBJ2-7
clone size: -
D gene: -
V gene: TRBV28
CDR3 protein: CASSFSVSAPSYEQYF

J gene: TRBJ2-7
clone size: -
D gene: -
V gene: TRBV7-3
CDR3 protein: CASSLTFGLAGISYEQYF

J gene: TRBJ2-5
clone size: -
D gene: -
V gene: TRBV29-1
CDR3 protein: CSGGGFEEETQYF

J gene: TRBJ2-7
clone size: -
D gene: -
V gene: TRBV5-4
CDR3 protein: CASSLEGPGGYEQYF

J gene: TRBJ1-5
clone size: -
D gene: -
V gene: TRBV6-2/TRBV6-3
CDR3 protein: CASSYPGKWADAPQHF